This T cell receptor (beta chain) originates from a study of blood T cell repertoires in COVID-19. Germline lookup yields CDR1 LNHDA and CDR2 SQIVND (reference sequence). Trimming removed 1 base from V and 4 bases from J, with 4 bases in between. This CDR3 has 12 residues. Using immunoSEQ multiplex PCR, the repertoire was profiled, and TCRdb retains in-frame clones only, with some absent. The sample includes about 57,000 clones, about 85% of them seen just once. The sequence came from a woman aged 80 or over with COVID-19, enrolled during active disease. Input material: peripheral blood. This rearrangement joins TRBV19 to TRBJ1-1; no firm D call. In nucleotides, the CDR3 is TGTGCCAGTAGTATAGCCCGCACTGAAGCTTTCTTT. It yields the protein CASSIARTEAFF.